A selection of T cell receptor beta chains follows, all from one sample in a study of PD-1 blockade in classical Hodgkin lymphoma. Only in-frame clones appear in the TCRdb table, and some are missing; sequencing was by immunoSEQ multiplex PCR. Among about 24,000 clones listed, about 81% were seen once. The specimen comprised peripheral blood mononuclear cells (PBMCs), sampled before the fourth cycle of nivolumab. The receptors shown here come from a human donor with classical Hodgkin lymphoma. Each CDR3 is given with its conserved first and last residue. Each record gives: CDR3 DNA, CDR3 protein, J gene, V gene, D gene, clone size. The D gene is left open where the match is weak. A clone size is listed for some rows: how often the clone was seen (once, few, many), or a class if it is expanded.

TGTGCCAGCAGCAGACAGGGGGCGCGCGGCTACACCTTC	CASSRQGARGYTF	TRBJ1-2	TRBV7-9	TRBD1	NA
TGTGCCAGCAGGCAAGAGTCACCGGGGCCCTACGAGCAGTACTTC	CASRQESPGPYEQYF	TRBJ2-7	TRBV28	NA	NA
TGTGCCAGCAGCCCCTGGGGGGAGGGTCGGAACACCGGGGAGCTGTTTTTT	CASSPWGEGRNTGELFF	TRBJ2-2	TRBV4-2	TRBD2	once
TGTGCCAGCAGCCATTCTAGCGGACATCGGGTCAATGAGCAGTTCTTC	CASSHSSGHRVNEQFF	TRBJ2-1	TRBV14	TRBD2	NA
TGTGCCAGCAGCCCCCGGGCCGGCTGGAATGAGCAGTTCTTC	CASSPRAGWNEQFF	TRBJ2-1	TRBV7-3	NA	NA
TGTGCCAGCAGACCGACAGGGGAGGCTCAGCCCCAGCATTTT	CASRPTGEAQPQHF	TRBJ1-5	TRBV6-6	TRBD1	few
TGTGCCAGTAGTATAGAGGACAGGATGAACACTGAAGCTTTCTTT	CASSIEDRMNTEAFF	TRBJ1-1	TRBV19	TRBD1	NA
TGTGCCAGCAGTTACTCCGACAGGGGGAGAAACACCATATATTTT	CASSYSDRGRNTIYF	TRBJ1-3	TRBV6-5	TRBD1	NA
TGTGCCAGCAGCCAGCTCGGAGGGGCCACAGATACGCAGTATTTT	CASSQLGGATDTQYF	TRBJ2-3	TRBV7-3	NA	NA
TGCGCCAGCAGCCAAGAGTACAGGTCCCGGGGGGAAAAACTGTTTTTT	CASSQEYRSRGEKLFF	TRBJ1-4	TRBV4-3	NA	NA
TGTGCCACCACCAAAGAGTCCACCAGGAGGGGAAGGACTGAAGCTTTCTTT	CATTKESTRRGRTEAFF	TRBJ1-1	TRBV15	NA	NA
TGTGCCAGCAGCCCACGGGGGGGACTAGCTTTGAGCCGGGAGCTGTTTTTT	CASSPRGGLALSRELFF	TRBJ2-2	TRBV9	TRBD2	NA
TGTGCCAGCAGCGACAGGGTAACGGATACGCAGTATTTT	CASSDRVTDTQYF	TRBJ2-3	TRBV5-6	TRBD1	NA
TGTGCCAGCGGGGTAGGAAACACCATATATTTT	CASGVGNTIYF	TRBJ1-3	TRBV5-8	NA	NA
TGTGCCAGCTCTGTGGGTCAGCCCCAGCATTTT	CASSVGQPQHF	TRBJ1-5	TRBV2	NA	once
TGTGCCAGCCCAACCAGCATCGACAGGTGGAATCAGCCCCAGCATTTT	CASPTSIDRWNQPQHF	TRBJ1-5	TRBV18	NA	NA
TGTGCCAGCAGCCGTAGCGTCGGAGGGACCTACGAGCAGTACTTC	CASSRSVGGTYEQYF	TRBJ2-7	TRBV6-5	NA	NA
TGCGCCAGCAGCCAAGATCGCGGACAGAACGGCTATGGCTACACCTTC	CASSQDRGQNGYGYTF	TRBJ1-2	TRBV4-3	NA	NA
TGTGCCACCAGCAGAGACGGACTAGCCGGGGAGCTGTTTTTT	CATSRDGLAGELFF	TRBJ2-2	TRBV15	TRBD2	NA
TGTGCCAGCAGCTTAGGAGGGTACGGTGAAGCTTTCTTT	CASSLGGYGEAFF	TRBJ1-1	TRBV13	NA	few
TGTGCCACTAGGGGTAGCGGGAGAATCTACGAGCAGTACTTC	CATRGSGRIYEQYF	TRBJ2-7	TRBV7-9	TRBD2	NA
TGTGCCAGCAGCTTGCCCCGGAAGGTATACACCGGGGAGCTGTTTTTT	CASSLPRKVYTGELFF	TRBJ2-2	TRBV5-1	NA	NA
TGTGCCAGCAGCTTGGAGGGAGAGAACACTGAAGCTTTCTTT	CASSLEGENTEAFF	TRBJ1-1	TRBV5-8	NA	NA
TGTGCCAGCAGCTTAGGGGCTGACCCGAGGGTGGAGCAGTACTTC	CASSLGADPRVEQYF	TRBJ2-7	TRBV7-2	NA	NA
TGTGCCAGCACCCTCTCGGGGCAGGGGGTTAGGACCGGGGAGCTGTTTTTT	CASTLSGQGVRTGELFF	TRBJ2-2	TRBV27	TRBD1	NA
TGTGCCAGCAGCTTAACCAACCAAGAGACCCAGTACTTC	CASSLTNQETQYF	TRBJ2-5	TRBV7-3	NA	NA
TGTGCCAGCAGCAAATTTGGGACAGGGAACGACTCACCCCTCCACTTT	CASSKFGTGNDSPLHF	TRBJ1-6	TRBV9	TRBD1	NA
TGCGCCAGCAGCTTGGAGGGACGCGATAGGTCTGGGGCCAACGTCCTGACTTTC	CASSLEGRDRSGANVLTF	TRBJ2-6	TRBV5-1	NA	once
TGCGCCAGCAGCTTACAGGGGTTCGATCAGCCCCAGCATTTT	CASSLQGFDQPQHF	TRBJ1-5	TRBV5-1	TRBD1	NA
TGTGCCAGCAGCCCACCGGACAGGGGGCTCCCAAGCACCTTC	CASSPPDRGLPSTF	TRBJ1-2	TRBV9	TRBD1	NA
TGTGCCAGCAGTTTTCAGGGAGTCACTGAAGCTTTCTTT	CASSFQGVTEAFF	TRBJ1-1	TRBV28	NA	NA
TGTGCCAGCAGTTTTCATAATAATTCACCCCTCCACTTT	CASSFHNNSPLHF	TRBJ1-6	TRBV27	NA	NA
TGTGCCAGCAGCTCCTGGACAGGGGGCAGAACTGAAGCTTTCTTT	CASSSWTGGRTEAFF	TRBJ1-1	TRBV5-6	TRBD1	NA
TGTGCCAGCAGCAAAGTGGGCTCGGGGGGGCCTAGGGAGCAGTACTTC	CASSKVGSGGPREQYF	TRBJ2-7	TRBV21-1	NA	NA
TGTGCCAGCAGCTTTACAGGGGGCATAGGCCAAGAGACCCAGTACTTC	CASSFTGGIGQETQYF	TRBJ2-5	TRBV5-6	TRBD1	NA
TGTGCCAGCAGTTCCGGACGGGTGTGGGCTAATCAGCCCCAGCATTTT	CASSSGRVWANQPQHF	TRBJ1-5	TRBV6-6	NA	NA
TGTGCCAGCAGATTCGGGATCTCCTCTAACTATGGCTACACCTTC	CASRFGISSNYGYTF	TRBJ1-2	TRBV6-5	NA	NA
TGTGCCAGCAGCGTAGAAGCAGGGGCGAACACTGAAGCTTTCTTT	CASSVEAGANTEAFF	TRBJ1-1	TRBV9	NA	few
TGTGCCACCCCGGGACAGGAAGACAATGAGCAGTTCTTC	CATPGQEDNEQFF	TRBJ2-1	TRBV2	TRBD1	NA
TGTGCCAGCAGTCCACGGACAGGGCGTGAAAAACTGTTTTTT	CASSPRTGREKLFF	TRBJ1-4	TRBV28	TRBD1	NA
TGTGCCAGCACCACGACAGGGTACGGAAACACCATATATTTT	CASTTTGYGNTIYF	TRBJ1-3	TRBV7-9	TRBD1	NA
TGTGCCAGCAGCTTAAGTTCATACAATGAGCAGTTCTTC	CASSLSSYNEQFF	TRBJ2-1	TRBV7-2	NA	NA